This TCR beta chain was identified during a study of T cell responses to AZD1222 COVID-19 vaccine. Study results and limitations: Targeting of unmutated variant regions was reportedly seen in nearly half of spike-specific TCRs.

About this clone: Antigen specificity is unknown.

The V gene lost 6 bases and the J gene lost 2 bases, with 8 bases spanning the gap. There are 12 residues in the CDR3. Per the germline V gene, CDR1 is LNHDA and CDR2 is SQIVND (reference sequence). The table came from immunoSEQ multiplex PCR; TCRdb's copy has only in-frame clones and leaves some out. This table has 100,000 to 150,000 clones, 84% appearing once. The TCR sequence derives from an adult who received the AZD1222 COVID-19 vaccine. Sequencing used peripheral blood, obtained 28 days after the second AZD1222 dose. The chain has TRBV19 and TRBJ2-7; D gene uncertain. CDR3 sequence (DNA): TGTGCCAGTAGCGACCCGACCTACGAGCAGTACTTC. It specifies CASSDPTYEQYF. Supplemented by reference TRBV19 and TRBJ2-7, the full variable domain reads DGGITQSPKYLFRKEGQNVTLSCEQNLNHDAMYWYRQDPGQGLRLIYYSQIVNDFQKGDIAEGYSVSREKKESFPLTVTSAQKNPTAFYLCASSDPTYEQYFGPGTRLTVT.